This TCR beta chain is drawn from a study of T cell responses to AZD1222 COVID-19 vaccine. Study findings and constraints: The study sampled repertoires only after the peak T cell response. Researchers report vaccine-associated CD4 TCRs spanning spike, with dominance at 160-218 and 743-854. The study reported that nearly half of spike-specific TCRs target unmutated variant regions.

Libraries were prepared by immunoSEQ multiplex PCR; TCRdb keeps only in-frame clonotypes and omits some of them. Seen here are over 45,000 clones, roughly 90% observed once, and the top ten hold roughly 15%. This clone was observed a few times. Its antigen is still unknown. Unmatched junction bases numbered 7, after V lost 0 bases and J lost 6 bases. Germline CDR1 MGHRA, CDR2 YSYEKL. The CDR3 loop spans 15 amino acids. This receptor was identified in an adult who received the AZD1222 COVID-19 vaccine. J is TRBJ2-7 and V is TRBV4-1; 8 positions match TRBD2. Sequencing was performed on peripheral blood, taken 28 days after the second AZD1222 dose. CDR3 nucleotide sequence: TGCGCCAGCAGCCAAGACGTGGGGACTAGTGCCGAGCAGTACTTC. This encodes CASSQDVGTSAEQYF.